One sample yielded the 14 T cell receptor beta chains listed below, sequenced in a study of patients and donors after allogeneic stem cell transplantation (dated by TCRdb to between 2020 and 2021). The library was built by means of RT-PCR. These reads were obtained on a NextSeq 550. TCRdb passed the public sequencing reads through fastp at Q25 and MiXCR, retaining productive beta sequences. Under each unique CDR3 protein, matching rows form one entry showing the most common genes and DNA. A total of about a million distinct CDR3 sequences appear in this sample, around 17% of them only once. The ten largest clonotypes hold around 6% of the sample. Sequencing used blood, either unsorted or a sorted T cell fraction (not recorded which). These receptors were taken from a human donor who was either an allogeneic HSCT recipient or a stem cell or donor lymphocyte infusion donor (not recorded which). It is not recorded whose cells these are; they may come from a transplant donor.

This clonotype was seen more than once but under ten times. J is TRBJ1-1 and V is TRBV20-1; tentatively, D is TRBD1 (6 bases). The V gene's germline CDR1 is DFQATT and CDR2 SNEGSKA (reference sequence). Trimming cost V 2 bases and J 1 base, with 14 bases left between them. This CDR3 is built from 15 residues. CDR3 loop: CSARPYRETNTEAFF. The CDR3, as DNA: TGCAGTGCTAGACCCTACAGGGAGACGAACACTGAAGCTTTCTTT.

The V call is TRBV20-1, the J call TRBJ2-5; 10 bases agree with TRBD1. Germline CDR1 is DFQATT and CDR2 is SNEGSKA (reference sequence). V shed 6 bases, J shed 5 bases, and the junction held 6 bases outside the gene matches. The CDR3 covers 13 residues. As DNA, the CDR3 is TGCAGTGCGGGGAGACAGGGGGCTGAGACCCAGTACTTC. This translates into CSAGRQGAETQYF.

This clonotype was counted only a few times. The chain has TRBV24-1 and TRBJ2-1, with D possibly being TRBD1 (6 bases). This CDR3 is 15 amino acids long. Trimming took off 2 bases at V and 0 bases at J, with 7 bases between the two ends. Germline CDR1 reads KGHDR; CDR2 reads SFDVKD. The CDR3 spells CATSDSRGSYNEQFF. CDR3 in DNA: TGTGCCACCAGTGATTCCAGGGGCTCCTACAATGAGCAGTTCTTC.

This clonotype was counted only a few times. The chain links TRBV6-1 to TRBJ2-1, with D perhaps given as TRBD1 or TRBD2 (7 bases each). The CDR3 has 16 amino acids. V lost 6 bases to trimming and J lost 6 bases, with 21 bases between them. Per germline, CDR1 MNHNS and CDR2 SASEGT. The CDR3 DNA sequence: TGTGCCAGCAGCGTCCGAGGGGGCGGGAGATTCAATGAGCAGTTCTTC. Its protein is CASSVRGGGRFNEQFF.

The V and J genes are TRBV18 and TRBJ1-1; D gene uncertain. The CDR3 runs 15 residues. CDR1 is KGHSH and CDR2 is LQKENI in the germline V gene. Deletions cut 3 bases from V and 1 base from J, with 12 bases between. The CDR3 nucleotides read TGTGCCAGCTCACCCTTAGGAGGAGCGAACACTGAAGCTTTCTTT. The encoded protein is CASSPLGGANTEAFF.

The rearrangement uses TRBV4-1 and TRBJ2-7; a possible D gene is TRBD2 (7 bases). Germline assignment: CDR1 MGHRA and CDR2 YSYEKL. CDR3 length: 16 residues. The V end was cut by 2 bases, the J end by 2 bases, with 16 bases between. The CDR3 is CASSQPFRGGAYEQYF. DNA of the CDR3: TGCGCCAGCAGCCAACCGTTTAGAGGGGGGGCCTACGAGCAGTACTTC.

Many counts were recorded for this clonotype. The chain is built from TRBV10-3 and TRBJ1-4, with D perhaps matching TRBD1 (6 bases). This CDR3 has 13 amino acids. Trimming left V 5 bases short and J 7 bases short, with 11 bases between. In germline, CDR1 is ENHRY, CDR2 SYGVKD. CDR3 in amino acids: CAISQGKVEKLFF. Written as DNA, the CDR3 is TGTGCCATCAGTCAGGGGAAGGTTGAAAAACTGTTTTTT.

V usage is TRBV2 and J usage is TRBJ1-5; unclear D gene. The CDR3 is 12 amino acids. The germline gives CDR1 SNHLY, CDR2 FYNNEI. Trimming removed 4 bases from V and 8 bases from J, with 9 bases in between. CDR3 DNA sequence: TGTGCCAGCAGTGCCTCGAAGGAGCCCCAGCATTTT. Protein product: CASSASKEPQHF.

This clonotype showed up just a few times. This chain joins TRBV24-1 and TRBJ2-3, with 7 nucleotides matching TRBD2. Trimming cost V 5 bases and J 4 bases; bases outside gene matches: 5. CDR1 KGHDR and CDR2 SFDVKD come from the germline V gene. The CDR3 is 14 amino acids. CDR3 loop: CATSVSGRADTQYF. The DNA of the CDR3 is TGTGCCACCAGTGTCTCTGGGAGGGCAGATACGCAGTATTTT.

This clonotype was counted only a few times. CDR3 bases: TGTGCCAGCAGTTTTCGACAGGGAAGCTGGGAGGGCAATCAGCCCCAGCATTTT. It encodes CASSFRQGSWEGNQPQHF. The gene calls are TRBV12-3 or TRBV12-4 and TRBJ1-5; TRBD1 aligns across 7 bases. Trimming cost V 3 bases and J 2 bases; bases outside gene matches: 13. The CDR3 sequence is 18 residues long.

V and J are TRBV12-3 or TRBV12-4 and TRBJ1-4; 7 bases fit TRBD1. V lost 0 bases, J lost 8 bases, and 3 bases stayed unmatched. The CDR3 is 14 residues long. The CDR3 reads CASSLAGQVEKLFF. CDR3 in DNA: TGTGCCAGCAGTTTAGCAGGACAGGTGGAAAAACTGTTTTTT.

This clonotype was found a few times. The V and J genes are TRBV24-1 and TRBJ1-1; tentatively, D is TRBD1 (6 bases). V was clipped by 3 bases and J by 7 bases, with 8 bases between them. Germline V lookup: CDR1 KGHDR, CDR2 SFDVKD. The CDR3 loop spans 12 amino acids. Here the CDR3 DNA reads TGTGCCACCAGTGATCGGACAGATGAAGCTTTCTTT. Amino acid sequence: CATSDRTDEAFF.

Only a few counts were recorded for this clonotype. This chain links TRBV5-1 with TRBJ2-7, with D unresolved. CDR1 is SGHRS, CDR2 YFSETQ, per germline. Trimming removed 0 bases at V and 5 bases at J, with 9 bases between. This CDR3 region has 13 residues. CDR3: CASSLVPNNEQYF. CDR3 DNA sequence: TGCGCCAGCAGCTTGGTACCCAACAACGAGCAGTACTTC.

The chain recombines TRBV20-1 with TRBJ2-1, with 16 positions matching TRBD2. Looked up from germline, CDR1 is DFQATT and CDR2 is SNEGSKA (reference sequence). This CDR3 spans 17 amino acids. Germline trimming cut 3 bases from V and 5 bases from J; bases unmatched to any gene: 7. The CDR3 region has the DNA TGCAGTGCTAGTGTCGGGACTAGCGGGGGGGCTAACAATGAGCAGTTCTTC. Its translation is CSASVGTSGGANNEQFF.